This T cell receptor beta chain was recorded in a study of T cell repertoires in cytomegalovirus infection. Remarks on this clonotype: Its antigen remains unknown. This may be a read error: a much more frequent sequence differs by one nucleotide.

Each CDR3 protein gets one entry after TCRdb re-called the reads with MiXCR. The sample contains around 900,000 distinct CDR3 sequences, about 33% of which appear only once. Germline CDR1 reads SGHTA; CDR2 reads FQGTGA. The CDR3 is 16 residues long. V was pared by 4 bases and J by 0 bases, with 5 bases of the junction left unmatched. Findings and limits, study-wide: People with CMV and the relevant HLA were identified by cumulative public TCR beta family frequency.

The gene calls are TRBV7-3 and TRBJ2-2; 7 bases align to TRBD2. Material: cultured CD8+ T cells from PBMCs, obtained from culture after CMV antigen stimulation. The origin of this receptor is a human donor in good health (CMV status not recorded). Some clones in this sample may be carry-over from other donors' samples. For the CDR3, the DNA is TGTGCCAGCAGCTCCAAGAGCGGGGCGAACACCGGGGAGCTGTTTTTT. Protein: CASSSKSGANTGELFF.